The T cell receptor (beta chain) described here comes from a study of T cell changes during pregnancy in multiple sclerosis. Repertoires were generated with immunoSEQ multiplex PCR, while TCRdb's copy carries only in-frame clones and drops some. This table has tens of thousands of clones, roughly 93% appearing once. The CDR3 has 17 residues. V was pared by 1 base and J by 4 bases, with 19 bases between. In germline, CDR1 is MDHEN, CDR2 SYDVKM. This chain joins TRBV28 and TRBJ1-2; tentatively, D is TRBD1 (5 bases). Sequences were derived from CD8+ T cells from peripheral blood mononuclear cells, sampled in the second trimester of pregnancy. The source of this sequence is a female donor with multiple sclerosis, enrolled in a pregnancy study. Written as DNA, the CDR3 is TGTGCCAGCAGTTTATCAGGGCCCCAGACCTTCTCCTATGGCTACACCTTC. Its protein is CASSLSGPQTFSYGYTF.